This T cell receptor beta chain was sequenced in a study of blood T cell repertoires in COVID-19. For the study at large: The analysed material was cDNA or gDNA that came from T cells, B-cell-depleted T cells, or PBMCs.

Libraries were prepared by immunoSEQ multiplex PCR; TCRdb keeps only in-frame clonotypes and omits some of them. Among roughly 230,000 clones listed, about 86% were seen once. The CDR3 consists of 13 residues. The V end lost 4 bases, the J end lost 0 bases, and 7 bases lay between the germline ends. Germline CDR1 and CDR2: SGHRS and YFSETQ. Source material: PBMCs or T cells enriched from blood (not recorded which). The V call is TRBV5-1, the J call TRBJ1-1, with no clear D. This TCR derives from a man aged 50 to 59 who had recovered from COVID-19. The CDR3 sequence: CASSAGMNTEAFF. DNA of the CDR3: TGCGCCAGCAGCGCAGGTATGAACACTGAAGCTTTCTTT.